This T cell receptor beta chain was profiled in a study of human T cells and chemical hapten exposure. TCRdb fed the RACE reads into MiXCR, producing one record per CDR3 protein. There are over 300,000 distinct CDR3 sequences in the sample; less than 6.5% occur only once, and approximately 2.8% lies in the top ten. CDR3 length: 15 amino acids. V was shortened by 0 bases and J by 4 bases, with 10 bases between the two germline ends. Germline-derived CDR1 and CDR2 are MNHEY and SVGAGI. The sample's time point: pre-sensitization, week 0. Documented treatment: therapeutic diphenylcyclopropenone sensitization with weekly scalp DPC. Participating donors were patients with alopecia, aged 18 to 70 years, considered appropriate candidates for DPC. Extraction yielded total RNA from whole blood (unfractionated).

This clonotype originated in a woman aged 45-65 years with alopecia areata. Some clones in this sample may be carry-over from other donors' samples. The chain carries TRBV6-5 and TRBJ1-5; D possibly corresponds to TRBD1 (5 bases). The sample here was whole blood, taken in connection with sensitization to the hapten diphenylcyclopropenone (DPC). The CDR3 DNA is TGTGCCAGCAGTTACTCAGGGGTTGGTAATCAGCCCCAGCATTTT. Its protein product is CASSYSGVGNQPQHF.